Below, one T cell receptor (beta chain) is given with its context. An end of the junction does not agree with germline; a read error may underlie this. This CDR3 contains 15 residues. Germline CDR1 reads MNHEY; CDR2 reads SVGAGI. The sample comes from a study of tumor-infiltrating lymphocytes in primary liver carcinoma. On the study more broadly: Per sample, productive TCRbeta reads numbered roughly 3.5 to 7.5 million, similar across tissue types.

Using a constant-region primer together with ProtoScript II reverse transcriptase, TCR beta cDNA was made from about 490 ng of total RNA. Modified slightly, ARM-PCR produced TCR beta libraries over three nested multiplex PCR rounds. Researchers ran the first two PCR rounds for roughly 11 cycles each with TRBV1-TRBV30 forward primers and a C-beta reverse primer. TCRdb reprocessed the multiplex PCR reads via MiXCR and lists one record per CDR3 protein. The data show 90,000 to 100,000 distinct CDR3 sequences, almost 70% seen once. RNA and DNA were co-extracted from about 20-30 mg of unsorted bulk tissue. Resecting the tumor surgically was how the patients' primary liver carcinoma was treated. Each tumor was sampled at four poles and its centre. Uniformly, tumor samples exhibited a viable tumor cell fraction exceeding 80%.

The genes are TRBV6-5 and TRBJ2-5, with D tentatively TRBD1 (6 bases). Sequencing input: liver tumor tissue from sampling region 5. Subset in this sample: tumor region T5, tumor centre. This TCR derives from a woman between 55 and 75 years old with primary liver carcinoma and hepatitis B virus infection. Here the CDR3 reads CASSYLATGGETPYF. DNA for the CDR3: TGTGCCAGCAGTTACCTTGCGACTGGGGGCGAGACCCCGTACTTC.